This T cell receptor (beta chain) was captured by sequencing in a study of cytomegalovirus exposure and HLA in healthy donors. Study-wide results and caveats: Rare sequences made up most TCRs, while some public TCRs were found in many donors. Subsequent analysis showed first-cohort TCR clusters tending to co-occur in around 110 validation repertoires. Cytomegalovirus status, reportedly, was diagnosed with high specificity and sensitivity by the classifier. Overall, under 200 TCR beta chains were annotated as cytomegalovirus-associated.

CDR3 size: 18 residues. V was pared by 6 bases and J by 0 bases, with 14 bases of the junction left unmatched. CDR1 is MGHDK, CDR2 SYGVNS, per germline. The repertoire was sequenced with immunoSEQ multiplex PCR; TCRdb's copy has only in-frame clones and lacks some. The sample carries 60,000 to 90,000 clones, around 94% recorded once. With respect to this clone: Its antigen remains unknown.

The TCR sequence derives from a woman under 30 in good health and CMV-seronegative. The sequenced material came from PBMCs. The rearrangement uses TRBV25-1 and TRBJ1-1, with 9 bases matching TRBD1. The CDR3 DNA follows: TGTGCCAGCAGGGAGTATATGGGACAGGGTACTCTGAACACTGAAGCTTTCTTT. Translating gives CASREYMGQGTLNTEAFF.